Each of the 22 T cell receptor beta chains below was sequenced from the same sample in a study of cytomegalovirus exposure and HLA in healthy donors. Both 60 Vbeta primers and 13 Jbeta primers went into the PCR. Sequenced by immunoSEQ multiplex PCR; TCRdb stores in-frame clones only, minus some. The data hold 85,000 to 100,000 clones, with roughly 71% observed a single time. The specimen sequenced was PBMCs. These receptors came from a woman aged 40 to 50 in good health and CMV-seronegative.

In DNA form, the CDR3 reads TGTGCCAGCAGCGTAGCAACAGGCGGACCCTCCTATAATTCACCCCTCCACTTT. Amino acid sequence: CASSVATGGPSYNSPLHF. The V and J genes are TRBV9 and TRBJ1-6; TRBD1 is a possible D gene (5 bases). Germline-derived CDR1 and CDR2 are SGDLS and YYNGEE. The CDR3 is made up of 18 amino acids. Trimming took 0 bases from V and 0 from J, leaving 13 bases between them.

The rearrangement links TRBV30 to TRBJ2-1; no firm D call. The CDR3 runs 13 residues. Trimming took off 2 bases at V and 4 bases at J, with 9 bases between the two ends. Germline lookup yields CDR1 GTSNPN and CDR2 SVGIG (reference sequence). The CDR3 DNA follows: TGTGCCTGGAGTTTGACACAGTACAATGAGCAGTTCTTC. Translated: CAWSLTQYNEQFF.

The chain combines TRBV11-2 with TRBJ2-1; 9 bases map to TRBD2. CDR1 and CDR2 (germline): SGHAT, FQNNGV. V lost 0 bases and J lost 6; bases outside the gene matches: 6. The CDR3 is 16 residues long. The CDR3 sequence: CASSLDRGGAVNEQFF. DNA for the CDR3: TGTGCCAGCAGCTTAGATCGCGGGGGGGCGGTCAATGAGCAGTTCTTC.

CDR3 nucleotides: TGTGCCAGCACATTTCATTCGACGCGAAACGGGGGCTACACCTTC. Amino acid sequence: CASTFHSTRNGGYTF. The chain combines TRBV28 with TRBJ1-2; D unclear. CDR3 length equals 15 residues. Trimming removed 7 bases from V and 8 bases from J, with 23 bases in between. Looked up from germline, CDR1 is MDHEN and CDR2 is SYDVKM.

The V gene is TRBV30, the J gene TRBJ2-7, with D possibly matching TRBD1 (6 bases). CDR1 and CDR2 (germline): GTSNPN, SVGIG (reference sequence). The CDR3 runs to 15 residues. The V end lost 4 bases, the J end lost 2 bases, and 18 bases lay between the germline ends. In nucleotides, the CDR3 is TGTGCCTGGAAGGACAGCCCCTCAGGTACCTACGAGCAGTACTTC. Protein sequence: CAWKDSPSGTYEQYF.

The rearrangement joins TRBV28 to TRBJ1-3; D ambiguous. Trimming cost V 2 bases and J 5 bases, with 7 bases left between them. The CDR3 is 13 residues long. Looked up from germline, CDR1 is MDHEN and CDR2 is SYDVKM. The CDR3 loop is CASSLRGRNTIYF. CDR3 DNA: TGTGCCAGCAGTTTAAGAGGGAGAAACACCATATATTTT.

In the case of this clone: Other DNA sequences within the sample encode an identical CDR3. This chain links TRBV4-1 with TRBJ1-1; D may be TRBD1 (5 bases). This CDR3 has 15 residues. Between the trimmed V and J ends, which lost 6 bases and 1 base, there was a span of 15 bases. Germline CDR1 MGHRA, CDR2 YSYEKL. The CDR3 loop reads CASSLGEVWNTEAFF. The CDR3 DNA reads TGCGCCAGCAGTCTAGGGGAAGTCTGGAACACTGAAGCTTTCTTT.

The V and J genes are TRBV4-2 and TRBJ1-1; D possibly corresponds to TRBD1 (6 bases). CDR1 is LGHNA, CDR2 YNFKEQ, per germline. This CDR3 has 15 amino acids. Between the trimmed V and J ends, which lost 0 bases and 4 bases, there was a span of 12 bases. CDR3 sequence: CASSQEVRGTTEAFF. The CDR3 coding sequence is TGTGCCAGCAGCCAAGAGGTCAGGGGAACCACTGAAGCTTTCTTT.

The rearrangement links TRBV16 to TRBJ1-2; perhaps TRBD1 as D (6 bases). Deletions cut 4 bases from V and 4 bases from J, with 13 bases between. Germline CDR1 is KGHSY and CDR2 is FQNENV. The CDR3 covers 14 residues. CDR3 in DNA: TGTGCCAGCAGCCCTACGGACAGCCTCTATGGCTACACCTTC. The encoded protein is CASSPTDSLYGYTF.

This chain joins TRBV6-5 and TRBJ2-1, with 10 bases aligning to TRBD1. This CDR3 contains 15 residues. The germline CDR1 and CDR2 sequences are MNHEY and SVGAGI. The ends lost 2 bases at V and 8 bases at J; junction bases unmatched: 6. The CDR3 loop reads CASSYRGTGADEQFF. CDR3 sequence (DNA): TGTGCCAGCAGTTACAGGGGGACAGGGGCGGATGAGCAGTTCTTC.

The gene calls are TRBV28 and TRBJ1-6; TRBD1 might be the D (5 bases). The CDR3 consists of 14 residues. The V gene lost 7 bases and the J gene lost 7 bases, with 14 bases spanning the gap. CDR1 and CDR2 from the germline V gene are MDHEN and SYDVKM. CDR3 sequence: CASKKDNRNSPLHF. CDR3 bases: TGTGCCAGCAAAAAGGACAACAGGAATTCACCCCTCCACTTT.

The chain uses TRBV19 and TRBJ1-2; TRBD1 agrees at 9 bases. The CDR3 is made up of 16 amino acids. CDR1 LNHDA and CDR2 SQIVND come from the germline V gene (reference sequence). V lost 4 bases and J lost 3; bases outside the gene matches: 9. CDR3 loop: CASSTGTGQGDYGYTF. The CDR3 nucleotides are TGTGCCAGTAGTACCGGGACAGGGCAAGGAGACTATGGCTACACCTTC.

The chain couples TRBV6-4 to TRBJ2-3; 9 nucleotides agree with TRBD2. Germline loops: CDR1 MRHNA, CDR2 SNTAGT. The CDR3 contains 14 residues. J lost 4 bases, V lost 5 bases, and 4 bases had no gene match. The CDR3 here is CASSQTSGSDTQYF. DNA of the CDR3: TGTGCCAGCAGTCAGACTAGCGGATCAGATACGCAGTATTTT.

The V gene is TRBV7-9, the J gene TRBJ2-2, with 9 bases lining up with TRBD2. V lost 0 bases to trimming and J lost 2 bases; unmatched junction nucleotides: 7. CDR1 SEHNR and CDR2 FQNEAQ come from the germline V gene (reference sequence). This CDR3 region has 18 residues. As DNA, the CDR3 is TGTGCCAGCAGCTTAGCTAGCGGGGGCCCTATAAACACCGGGGAGCTGTTTTTT. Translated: CASSLASGGPINTGELFF.

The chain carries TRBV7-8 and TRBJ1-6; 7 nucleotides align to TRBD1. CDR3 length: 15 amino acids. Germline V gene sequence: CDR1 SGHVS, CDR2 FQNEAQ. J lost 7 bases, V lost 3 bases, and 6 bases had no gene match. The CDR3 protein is CASSFGQAWNSPLHF. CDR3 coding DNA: TGTGCCAGCAGCTTTGGACAGGCCTGGAATTCACCCCTCCACTTT.

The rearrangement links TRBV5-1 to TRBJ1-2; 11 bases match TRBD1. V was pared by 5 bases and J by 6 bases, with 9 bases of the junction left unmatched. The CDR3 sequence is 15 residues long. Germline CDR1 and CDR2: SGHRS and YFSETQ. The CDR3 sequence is CASSGQGAAGDGYTF. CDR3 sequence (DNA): TGCGCCAGCAGTGGACAGGGGGCGGCCGGGGATGGCTACACCTTC.

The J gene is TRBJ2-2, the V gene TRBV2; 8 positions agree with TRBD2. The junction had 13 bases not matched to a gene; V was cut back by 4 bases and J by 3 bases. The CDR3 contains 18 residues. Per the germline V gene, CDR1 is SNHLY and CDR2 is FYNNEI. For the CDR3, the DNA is TGTGCCAGCAGTGTGGTGATAGCGGGACCCACCGACACCGGGGAGCTGTTTTTT. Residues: CASSVVIAGPTDTGELFF.

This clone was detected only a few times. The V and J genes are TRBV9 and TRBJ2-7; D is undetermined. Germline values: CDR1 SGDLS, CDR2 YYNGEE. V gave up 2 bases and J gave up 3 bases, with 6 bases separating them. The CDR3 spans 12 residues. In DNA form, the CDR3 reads TGTGCCAGCAGCGTCAACTTCTACGAGCAGTACTTC. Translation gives CASSVNFYEQYF.

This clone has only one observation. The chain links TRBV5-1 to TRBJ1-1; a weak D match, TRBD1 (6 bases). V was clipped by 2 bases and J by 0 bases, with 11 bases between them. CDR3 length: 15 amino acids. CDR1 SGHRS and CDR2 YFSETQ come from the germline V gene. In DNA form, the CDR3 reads TGCGCCAGCAGCTTCAGTACAGGGCTGAACACTGAAGCTTTCTTT. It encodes CASSFSTGLNTEAFF.

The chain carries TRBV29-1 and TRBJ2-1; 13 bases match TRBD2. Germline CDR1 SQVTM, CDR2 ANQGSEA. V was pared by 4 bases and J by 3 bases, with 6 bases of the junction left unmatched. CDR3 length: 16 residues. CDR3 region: CSVAGLAGLGYNEQFF. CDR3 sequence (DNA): TGCAGCGTTGCGGGACTAGCGGGGTTGGGCTACAATGAGCAGTTCTTC.

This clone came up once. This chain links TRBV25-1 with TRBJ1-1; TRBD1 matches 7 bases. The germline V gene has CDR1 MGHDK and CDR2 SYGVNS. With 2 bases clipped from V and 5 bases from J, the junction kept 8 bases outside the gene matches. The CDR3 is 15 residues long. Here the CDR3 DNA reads TGTGCCAGCAGTGAAACGACAGGGAGTAGGACTGAAGCTTTCTTT. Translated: CASSETTGSRTEAFF.

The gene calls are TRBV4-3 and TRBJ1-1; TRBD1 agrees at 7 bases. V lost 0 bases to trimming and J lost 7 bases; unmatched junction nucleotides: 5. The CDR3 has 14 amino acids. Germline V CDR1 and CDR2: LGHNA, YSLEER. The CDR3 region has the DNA TGCGCCAGCAGCCAAGATTGGGACAGAAGTGAAGCTTTCTTT. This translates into CASSQDWDRSEAFF.